This note documents a single T cell receptor (beta chain) sequence. Its antigen remains unidentified. This CDR3 contains 15 residues. V lost 2 bases and J lost 8; bases outside the gene matches: 8. CDR1 LNHDA and CDR2 SQIVND come from the germline V gene (reference sequence). The table came from immunoSEQ multiplex PCR; TCRdb's copy has only in-frame clones and leaves some out. The sample contains 150,000 to 200,000 clones, 85% of which appear only once. The sample belongs to a study of cytomegalovirus exposure and HLA in healthy donors. As for the study in general: The approximately 120 validation repertoires used the same platform as the 666 first-cohort repertoires, a later analysis reported.

Whole-study results and caveats: Specificity of a few CMV-associated chains for CMV antigens was verified in vitro.

The V call is TRBV19, the J call TRBJ1-2; 10 nucleotides agree with TRBD1. Sample: PBMCs. The clonotype comes from a man between 18 and 35 years old in good health and CMV-seropositive. DNA of the CDR3: TGTGCCAGTAGTATACGCGGACAGGGGGTCGGCGGCTACACCTTC. Amino acids: CASSIRGQGVGGYTF. Full variable domain (missing parts from reference TRBV19 and TRBJ1-2): DGGITQSPKYLFRKEGQNVTLSCEQNLNHDAMYWYRQDPGQGLRLIYYSQIVNDFQKGDIAEGYSVSREKKESFPLTVTSAQKNPTAFYLCASSIRGQGVGGYTFGSGTRLTVV.